The entry below describes one T cell receptor beta chain. This entry belongs to a study of blood T cell repertoires in COVID-19. CDR1 and CDR2 (germline): LNHNV, YYDKDF (reference sequence). V was clipped by 0 bases and J by 3 bases, with 9 bases between them. The CDR3 extends over 15 amino acids. Produced via immunoSEQ multiplex PCR; TCRdb's table is partial and in-frame only. Here the sample spans about 420,000 clones, around 90% being singletons. The specimen was peripheral blood. The clonotype originates from a man younger than 35 with COVID-19, enrolled during active disease. J is TRBJ2-4 and V is TRBV15, with D unclear. The CDR3 DNA follows: TGTGCCACCAGCAGAGATATAGCTAACAAAAACATTCAGTACTTC. Amino acid sequence: CATSRDIANKNIQYF.